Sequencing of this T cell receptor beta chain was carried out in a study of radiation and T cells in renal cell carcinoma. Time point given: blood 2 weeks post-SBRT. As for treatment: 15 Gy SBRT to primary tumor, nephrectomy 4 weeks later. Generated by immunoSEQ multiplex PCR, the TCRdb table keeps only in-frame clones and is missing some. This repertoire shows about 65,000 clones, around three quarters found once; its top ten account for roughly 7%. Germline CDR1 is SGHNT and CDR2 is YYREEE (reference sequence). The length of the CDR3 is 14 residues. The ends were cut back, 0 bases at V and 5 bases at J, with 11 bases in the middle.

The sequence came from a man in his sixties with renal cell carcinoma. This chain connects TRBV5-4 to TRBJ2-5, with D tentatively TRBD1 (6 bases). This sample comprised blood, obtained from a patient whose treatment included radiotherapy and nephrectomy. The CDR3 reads CASSLDRVGETQYF. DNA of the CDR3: TGTGCCAGCAGCTTGGACAGGGTGGGGGAGACCCAGTACTTC. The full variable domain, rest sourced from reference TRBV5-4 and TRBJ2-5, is ETGVTQSPTHLIKTRGQQVTLRCSSQSGHNTVSWYQQALGQGPQFIFQYYREEENGRGNFPPRFSGLQFPNYSSELNVNALELDDSALYLCASSLDRVGETQYFGPGTRLLVL.